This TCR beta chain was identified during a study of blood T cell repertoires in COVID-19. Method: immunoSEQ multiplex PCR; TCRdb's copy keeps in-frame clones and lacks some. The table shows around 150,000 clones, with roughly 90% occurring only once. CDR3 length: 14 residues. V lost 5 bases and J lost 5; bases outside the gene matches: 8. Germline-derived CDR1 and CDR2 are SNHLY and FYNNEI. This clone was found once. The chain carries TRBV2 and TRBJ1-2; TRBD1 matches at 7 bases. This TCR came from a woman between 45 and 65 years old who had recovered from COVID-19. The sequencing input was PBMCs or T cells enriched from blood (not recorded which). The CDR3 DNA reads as TGTGCCAGCAGTCGGGACAGCTCCTTTTATGGCTACACCTTC. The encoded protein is CASSRDSSFYGYTF.